A selection of T cell receptor beta chains follows, all from one sample in a study of beta chain features in type 1 diabetes. Clones were read by immunoSEQ multiplex PCR, and TCRdb kept only the in-frame ones, dropping some. The table lists 35,000 to 50,000 clones, around 50% of them singletons, with around 0.25% in the top ten. The sample was stem cell memory CD4+ T cells from blood. These receptors were obtained from a woman aged 30 to 39 in good health. Both conserved end residues are part of each CDR3. A D gene is named only where the DNA matches it firmly. Not every row has a clone size; where given, it reads once, few, many or a size class.

d_call: .
clone_size: .
v_call: TRBV18
j_call: TRBJ2-4
cdr3_nt: TGTGCCAGCTCAGTCCCAGGACGGGGATCAAAATCCCTCTTTCAGTACTTC
cdr3_aa: CASSVPGRGSKSLFQYF

d_call: .
clone_size: few
v_call: TRBV21-1
j_call: TRBJ1-2
cdr3_nt: TGTGCCAGCAGCACACCGGGACAGGGGGCGGGAAGCTATGGCTACACCTTC
cdr3_aa: CASSTPGQGAGSYGYTF

d_call: .
clone_size: few
v_call: TRBV5-1
j_call: TRBJ2-1
cdr3_nt: TGCGCCAGCAGCTCGTTAAGTGCGGGTGCGTACAATGAGCAGTTCTTC
cdr3_aa: CASSSLSAGAYNEQFF

d_call: .
clone_size: .
v_call: TRBV11-2
j_call: TRBJ2-1
cdr3_nt: TGTGCCAGCAGCTTAGGAAATAGCGTCGATGAGCAGTTCTTC
cdr3_aa: CASSLGNSVDEQFF

d_call: TRBD1
clone_size: .
v_call: TRBV30
j_call: TRBJ1-5
cdr3_nt: TGTGCCTGGAGTGTAAAACGGACGTCAGGGGGATCATACAATCAGCCCCAGCATTTT
cdr3_aa: CAWSVKRTSGGSYNQPQHF

d_call: .
clone_size: .
v_call: TRBV4-3
j_call: TRBJ2-6
cdr3_nt: TGCGCCAGCAGCCAAGAGACATATCACTCTGGGGCCAACGTCCTGACTTTC
cdr3_aa: CASSQETYHSGANVLTF

d_call: .
clone_size: .
v_call: TRBV18
j_call: TRBJ1-1
cdr3_nt: TGTGCCAGCTCTCGCAACGAGGGCTCCGGAGGCACTGAAGCTTTCTTT
cdr3_aa: CASSRNEGSGGTEAFF

d_call: TRBD2
clone_size: .
v_call: TRBV11-2
j_call: TRBJ2-1
cdr3_nt: TGTGCCAGCAGCCCACTACCGGGAGGGCCCAATGAGCAGTTCTTC
cdr3_aa: CASSPLPGGPNEQFF

d_call: .
clone_size: .
v_call: TRBV6-6
j_call: TRBJ2-6
cdr3_nt: TGTGCCAGCATAAGAGAACAGGGCTCTGGGGCCAACGTCCTGACTTTC
cdr3_aa: CASIREQGSGANVLTF

d_call: .
clone_size: .
v_call: TRBV14
j_call: TRBJ2-2
cdr3_nt: TGTGCCAGCAGCCAAGAGGAGGCCTGGTGGAAGAACACCGGGGAGCTGTTTTTT
cdr3_aa: CASSQEEAWWKNTGELFF

d_call: .
clone_size: .
v_call: TRBV27
j_call: TRBJ2-3
cdr3_nt: TGTGCCGGCAGGTCGGAGTGGACAGATACGCAGTATTTT
cdr3_aa: CAGRSEWTDTQYF

d_call: .
clone_size: few
v_call: TRBV30
j_call: TRBJ2-3
cdr3_nt: TGTGCCTGGAGTGTTAGCGATACGCAGTATTTT
cdr3_aa: CAWSVSDTQYF

d_call: .
clone_size: .
v_call: TRBV7-2
j_call: TRBJ2-1
cdr3_nt: TGTGCCAGCAGCTTACGGGTTTCCAATGAGCAGTTCTTC
cdr3_aa: CASSLRVSNEQFF

d_call: TRBD2
clone_size: .
v_call: TRBV19
j_call: TRBJ2-1
cdr3_nt: TGTGCCAGTAGTATATCCCGCCCCGGGCTAGCGGGGGGGGGTCAGCAGTTCTTC
cdr3_aa: CASSISRPGLAGGGQQFF

d_call: .
clone_size: few
v_call: TRBV18
j_call: TRBJ2-1
cdr3_nt: TGTGCCAGCTCACCCAGGGGTAACAATGAGCAGTTCTTC
cdr3_aa: CASSPRGNNEQFF

d_call: .
clone_size: .
v_call: TRBV7-2
j_call: TRBJ2-7
cdr3_nt: TGTGCCAGCAGCTCCATGCGGTACGAGCAGTACTTC
cdr3_aa: CASSSMRYEQYF

d_call: .
clone_size: .
v_call: TRBV7-9
j_call: TRBJ2-1
cdr3_nt: TGTGCCCTAGGAGGGTTTAGAGTACTTTCCTACAATGAGCAGTTCTTC
cdr3_aa: CALGGFRVLSYNEQFF

d_call: TRBD1
clone_size: .
v_call: TRBV30
j_call: TRBJ2-1
cdr3_nt: TGTGCCTGGAATGGACAGGTTGCCTACAATGAGCAGTTCTTC
cdr3_aa: CAWNGQVAYNEQFF

d_call: .
clone_size: .
v_call: TRBV28
j_call: TRBJ2-6
cdr3_nt: TGTGCCAGCAGAGATCCGGGACTGTCATCTGGGGCCAACGTCCTGACTTTC
cdr3_aa: CASRDPGLSSGANVLTF

d_call: .
clone_size: few
v_call: TRBV15
j_call: TRBJ2-1
cdr3_nt: TGTGCCACCACCCGGAGGAACGCCCCAAACAATGAGCAGTTCTTC
cdr3_aa: CATTRRNAPNNEQFF

d_call: TRBD2
clone_size: few
v_call: TRBV7-2
j_call: TRBJ2-7
cdr3_nt: TGTGCCAGCAGCTTAGATAATCGGCTAGCGGGAGCGTACGAGCAGTACTTC
cdr3_aa: CASSLDNRLAGAYEQYF

d_call: .
clone_size: .
v_call: TRBV5-4
j_call: TRBJ2-5
cdr3_nt: TGTGCCAGCAGCCCCTCATGGCAGTCCCAAGAGACCCAGTACTTC
cdr3_aa: CASSPSWQSQETQYF

d_call: TRBD2
clone_size: .
v_call: TRBV6-1
j_call: TRBJ2-7
cdr3_nt: TGTGCCAGCAGTGCCTGGACTAGCGGGAGTAATCCCGAGCAGTACTTC
cdr3_aa: CASSAWTSGSNPEQYF

d_call: TRBD2
clone_size: few
v_call: TRBV4-3
j_call: TRBJ2-1
cdr3_nt: TGCGCCAGCAGCTCTGGTTCCGGGACTAGCGTCACGGAGCAGTTCTTC
cdr3_aa: CASSSGSGTSVTEQFF

d_call: .
clone_size: .
v_call: TRBV27
j_call: TRBJ2-1
cdr3_nt: TGTGCCAGCAGTTTTCTGGCGGGTGAGCAGTTCTTC
cdr3_aa: CASSFLAGEQFF

d_call: TRBD2
clone_size: few
v_call: TRBV7-2
j_call: TRBJ2-1
cdr3_nt: TGTGCCACTTCCTGGGCGGGAGGAGAAAATGAGCAGTTCTTC
cdr3_aa: CATSWAGGENEQFF

d_call: TRBD2
clone_size: .
v_call: TRBV5-4
j_call: TRBJ2-5
cdr3_nt: TGTGCCAGCAGCGCTGGACTAGCGGGAGGGCAAGAGACCCAGTACTTC
cdr3_aa: CASSAGLAGGQETQYF

d_call: TRBD2
clone_size: .
v_call: TRBV6-5
j_call: TRBJ2-1
cdr3_nt: TGTGCCAGCAGTTCCCCTCTAGCGGGAGTTTTTAATGAGCAGTTCTTC
cdr3_aa: CASSSPLAGVFNEQFF

d_call: TRBD2
clone_size: few
v_call: TRBV28
j_call: TRBJ2-3
cdr3_nt: TGTGCCAGCAGCCCCGCCGGGACTAGCGGGAGATCGGATACGCAGTATTTT
cdr3_aa: CASSPAGTSGRSDTQYF

d_call: .
clone_size: .
v_call: TRBV19
j_call: TRBJ2-7
cdr3_nt: TGTGCCAGTAGTATGAAACACCGGACTTCCTACGAGCAGTACTTC
cdr3_aa: CASSMKHRTSYEQYF

d_call: .
clone_size: .
v_call: TRBV4-3
j_call: TRBJ2-2
cdr3_nt: TGCGCCAGCAGCCAAGAACCCCGGCCCTTCGGGGGCGGGGAGCTGTTTTTT
cdr3_aa: CASSQEPRPFGGGELFF

d_call: .
clone_size: few
v_call: TRBV28
j_call: TRBJ1-5
cdr3_nt: TGTGCCAGCAGTTTACTGATCCTACAGGGCCATCAGCCCCAGCATTTT
cdr3_aa: CASSLLILQGHQPQHF

d_call: TRBD1
clone_size: .
v_call: TRBV4-1
j_call: TRBJ2-7
cdr3_nt: TGCGCCAGCAGCCAAGAACGTTGGGGACAGAACTACTACGAGCAGTACTTC
cdr3_aa: CASSQERWGQNYYEQYF

d_call: .
clone_size: few
v_call: TRBV10-3
j_call: TRBJ2-2
cdr3_nt: TGTGCCATCAGCTTACTCCCCGGGGAGCTGTTTTTT
cdr3_aa: CAISLLPGELFF

d_call: TRBD2
clone_size: .
v_call: TRBV19
j_call: TRBJ2-7
cdr3_nt: TGTGCCAGTAGTATGGGGACTAGGGGCTACGAGCAGTACTTC
cdr3_aa: CASSMGTRGYEQYF

d_call: .
clone_size: .
v_call: TRBV11-2
j_call: TRBJ2-5
cdr3_nt: TGTGCCAGCAGCTCGTCTTCCGGGAGTGGAGAGACCCAGTACTTC
cdr3_aa: CASSSSSGSGETQYF

d_call: .
clone_size: .
v_call: TRBV10-3
j_call: TRBJ2-7
cdr3_nt: TGTGCCATCAGTAAGACAGATGGCCTAGATAACGAGCAGTACTTC
cdr3_aa: CAISKTDGLDNEQYF

d_call: .
clone_size: .
v_call: TRBV29-1
j_call: TRBJ1-4
cdr3_nt: TGCAGCGTTCAAGAAGACCGCACAGGAACTAATGAAAAACTGTTTTTT
cdr3_aa: CSVQEDRTGTNEKLFF

d_call: TRBD1
clone_size: few
v_call: TRBV19
j_call: TRBJ2-2
cdr3_nt: TGTGCCAGTAGTAGGTCAGGGGGCCTCGGCGGGGAGCTGTTTTTT
cdr3_aa: CASSRSGGLGGELFF

d_call: .
clone_size: .
v_call: TRBV5-1
j_call: TRBJ1-1
cdr3_nt: TGCGCCAGCAGCTTGGGTACAGGGATCGGAGCTTTCTTT
cdr3_aa: CASSLGTGIGAFF

d_call: TRBD1
clone_size: .
v_call: TRBV11-3
j_call: TRBJ2-3
cdr3_nt: TGTGCCAGCAGCCGACAGGGGAAGGATACGCAGTATTTT
cdr3_aa: CASSRQGKDTQYF

d_call: TRBD2
clone_size: .
v_call: TRBV6-5
j_call: TRBJ2-7
cdr3_nt: TGTGCCACTACCCTTGGCAGCGGGAGCTCCTACGAGCAGTACTTC
cdr3_aa: CATTLGSGSSYEQYF

d_call: .
clone_size: .
v_call: TRBV10-3
j_call: TRBJ2-5
cdr3_nt: TGTGCCATCAGTGAGTCCGCGGGCGAGACCCAGTACTTC
cdr3_aa: CAISESAGETQYF

d_call: TRBD1
clone_size: .
v_call: TRBV15
j_call: TRBJ2-6
cdr3_nt: TGTGCCACCAGCAAAAATCCCTGGACAGGGGGCTCGAAAGGGGCCAACGTCCTGACTTTC
cdr3_aa: CATSKNPWTGGSKGANVLTF

d_call: .
clone_size: few
v_call: TRBV7-2
j_call: TRBJ2-2
cdr3_nt: TGTGCCAGCAGCGCGCAGACAGGTCTCGCCGGGGAGCTGTTTTTT
cdr3_aa: CASSAQTGLAGELFF